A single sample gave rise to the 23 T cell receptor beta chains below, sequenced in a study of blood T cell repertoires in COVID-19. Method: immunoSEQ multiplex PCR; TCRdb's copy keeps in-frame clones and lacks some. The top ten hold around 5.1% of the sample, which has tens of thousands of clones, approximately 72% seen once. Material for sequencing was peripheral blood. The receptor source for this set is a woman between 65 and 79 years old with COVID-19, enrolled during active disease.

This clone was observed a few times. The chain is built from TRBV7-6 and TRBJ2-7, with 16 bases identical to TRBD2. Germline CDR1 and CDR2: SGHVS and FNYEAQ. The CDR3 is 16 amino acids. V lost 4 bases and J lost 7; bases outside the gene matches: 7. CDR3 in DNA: TGTGCCAGCAGCTCCGGGACTAGCGGGGGGGCGAGAGAGCAGTACTTC. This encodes CASSSGTSGGAREQYF.

CDR3 DNA sequence: TGTGCCACCAGTGAGGGGGACAGGGAAGGGGAGACCCAGTACTTC. Protein: CATSEGDREGETQYF. The chain combines TRBV24-1 with TRBJ2-5; 9 bases are shared with TRBD1. The CDR3 totals 15 residues. V dropped 4 bases and J dropped 5; count of bases not matched to a gene: 7. Germline CDR1 is KGHDR and CDR2 is SFDVKD.

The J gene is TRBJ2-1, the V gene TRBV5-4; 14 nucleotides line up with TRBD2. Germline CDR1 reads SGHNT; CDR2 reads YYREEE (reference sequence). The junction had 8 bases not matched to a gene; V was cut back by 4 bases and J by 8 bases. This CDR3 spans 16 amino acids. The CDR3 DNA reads TGTGCCAGCAGCACGGGACTAGCGGGAGCGACGGATGAGCAGTTCTTC. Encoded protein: CASSTGLAGATDEQFF.

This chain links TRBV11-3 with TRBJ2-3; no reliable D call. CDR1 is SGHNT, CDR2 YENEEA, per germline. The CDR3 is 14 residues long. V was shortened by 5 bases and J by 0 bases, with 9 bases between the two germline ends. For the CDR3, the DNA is TGTGCCAGCAGCCCAGTTGGCAGCACAGATACGCAGTATTTT. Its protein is CASSPVGSTDTQYF.

The CDR3 DNA follows: TGTGCCAGCAGTCGACAGGGCCCGAACACTGAAGCTTTCTTT. Translated: CASSRQGPNTEAFF. The rearrangement joins TRBV6-2 or TRBV6-3 to TRBJ1-1; 7 nucleotides match TRBD1. Germline lookup yields CDR1 MNHEY and CDR2 SVGEGT. After removal of 5 bases from V and 1 base from J, the junction contained 4 bases not matched to a gene. This CDR3 region has 14 residues.

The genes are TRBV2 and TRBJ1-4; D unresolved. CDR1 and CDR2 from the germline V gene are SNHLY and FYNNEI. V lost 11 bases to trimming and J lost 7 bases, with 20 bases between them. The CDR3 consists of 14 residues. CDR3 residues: CAGTTNYRSEKLFF. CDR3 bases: TGTGCCGGCACAACTAATTATCGGAGTGAAAAACTGTTTTTT. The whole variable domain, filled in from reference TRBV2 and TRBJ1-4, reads EPEVTQTPSHQVTQMGQEVILRCVPISNHLYFYWYRQILGQKVEFLVSFYNNEISEKSEIFDDQFSVERPDGSNFTLKIRSTKLEDSAMYFCAGTTNYRSEKLFFGSGTQLSVL.

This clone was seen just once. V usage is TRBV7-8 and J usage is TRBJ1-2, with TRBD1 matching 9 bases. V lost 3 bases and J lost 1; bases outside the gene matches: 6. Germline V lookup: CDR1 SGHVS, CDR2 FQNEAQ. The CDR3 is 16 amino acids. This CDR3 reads CASSFGTGKGNYGYTF. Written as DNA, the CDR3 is TGTGCCAGCAGCTTTGGGACAGGGAAGGGTAACTATGGCTACACCTTC. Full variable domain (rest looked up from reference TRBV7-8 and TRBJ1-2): GAGVSQSPRYKVAKRGQDVALRCDPISGHVSLFWYQQALGQGPEFLTYFQNEAQLDKSGLPSDRFFAERPEGSVSTLKIQRTQQEDSAVYLCASSFGTGKGNYGYTFGSGTRLTVV.

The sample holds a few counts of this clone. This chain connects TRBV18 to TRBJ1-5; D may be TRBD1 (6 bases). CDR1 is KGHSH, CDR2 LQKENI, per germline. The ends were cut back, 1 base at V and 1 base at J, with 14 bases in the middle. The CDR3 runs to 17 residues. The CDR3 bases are TGTGCCAGCTCACCACTTGCCCGGGGGGCGAGCAATCAGCCCCAGCATTTT. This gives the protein CASSPLARGASNQPQHF.

The CDR3 DNA is TGTGCCAGCAGTTTCTCAGTATGGGGCTACACCTTC. The encoded protein is CASSFSVWGYTF. The chain joins TRBV12-3 or TRBV12-4 to TRBJ1-2; D is unclear. The CDR3 length is 12 residues. V dropped 3 bases and J dropped 8 bases, with 10 bases sitting between them.

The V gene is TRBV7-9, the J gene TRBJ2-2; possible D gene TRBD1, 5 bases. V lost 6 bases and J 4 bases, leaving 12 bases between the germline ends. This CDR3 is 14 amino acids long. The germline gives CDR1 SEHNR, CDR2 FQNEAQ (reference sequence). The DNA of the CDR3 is TGTGCCAGCAGAAAAGGGGCCGGCACCGGGGAGCTGTTTTTT. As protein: CASRKGAGTGELFF.

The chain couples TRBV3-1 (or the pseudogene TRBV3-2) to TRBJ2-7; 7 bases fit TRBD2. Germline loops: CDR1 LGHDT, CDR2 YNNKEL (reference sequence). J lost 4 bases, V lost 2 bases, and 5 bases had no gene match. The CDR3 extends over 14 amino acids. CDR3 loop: CASSQNRRGYEQYF. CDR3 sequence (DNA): TGTGCCAGCAGCCAAAATCGGCGGGGGTACGAGCAGTACTTC.

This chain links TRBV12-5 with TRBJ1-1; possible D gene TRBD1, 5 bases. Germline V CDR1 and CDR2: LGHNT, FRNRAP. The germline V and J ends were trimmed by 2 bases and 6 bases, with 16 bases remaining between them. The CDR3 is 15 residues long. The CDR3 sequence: CASGLYVLGAPEAFF. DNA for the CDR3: TGTGCTAGTGGTTTGTACGTATTAGGGGCTCCTGAAGCTTTCTTT.

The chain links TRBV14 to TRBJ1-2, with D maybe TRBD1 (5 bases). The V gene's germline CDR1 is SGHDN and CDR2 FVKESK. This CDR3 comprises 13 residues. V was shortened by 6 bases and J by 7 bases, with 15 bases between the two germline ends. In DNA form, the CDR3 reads TGTGCCAGCAGTATGGAGCCTAGGGGTGGCTACACCTTC. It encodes CASSMEPRGGYTF.

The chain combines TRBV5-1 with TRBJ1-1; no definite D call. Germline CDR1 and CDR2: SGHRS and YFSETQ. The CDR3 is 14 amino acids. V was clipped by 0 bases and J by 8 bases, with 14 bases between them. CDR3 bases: TGCGCCAGCAGCTTGGAAGCGGGTACCTCCGAAGCTTTCTTT. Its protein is CASSLEAGTSEAFF. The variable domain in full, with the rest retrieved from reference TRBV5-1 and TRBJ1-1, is KAGVTQTPRYLIKTRGQQVTLSCSPISGHRSVSWYQQTPGQGLQFLFEYFSETQRNKGNFPGRFSGRQFSNSRSEMNVSTLELGDSALYLCASSLEAGTSEAFFGQGTRLTVV.

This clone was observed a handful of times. The CDR3 sequence is CATSAGQGNTEAFF. CDR3 in DNA: TGTGCCACCAGTGCAGGACAGGGGAACACTGAAGCTTTCTTT. This chain connects TRBV24-1 to TRBJ1-1; TRBD1 agrees at 8 bases. CDR3 length: 14 residues. CDR1 is KGHDR and CDR2 is SFDVKD in the germline V gene. V shed 5 bases, J shed 1 base, and the junction held 2 bases outside the gene matches.

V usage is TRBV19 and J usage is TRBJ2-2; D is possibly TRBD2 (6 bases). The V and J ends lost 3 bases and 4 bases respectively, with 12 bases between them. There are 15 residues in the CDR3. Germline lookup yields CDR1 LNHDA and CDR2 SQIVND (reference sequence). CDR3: CASSIGGASTGELFF. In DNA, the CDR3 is TGTGCCAGTAGTATTGGCGGGGCAAGCACCGGGGAGCTGTTTTTT.

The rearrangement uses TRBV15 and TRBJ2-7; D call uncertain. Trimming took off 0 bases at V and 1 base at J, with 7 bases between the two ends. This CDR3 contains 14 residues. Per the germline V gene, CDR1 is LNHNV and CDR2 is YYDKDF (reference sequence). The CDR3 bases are TGTGCCACCAGCAGAGATCCTACTTCCTACGAGCAGTACGTC. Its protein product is CATSRDPTSYEQYV.

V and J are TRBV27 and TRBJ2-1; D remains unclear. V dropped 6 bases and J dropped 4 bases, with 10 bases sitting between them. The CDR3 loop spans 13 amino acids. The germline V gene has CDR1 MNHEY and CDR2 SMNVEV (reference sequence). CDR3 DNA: TGTGCCAGCAGCCCGAGATCTTACAATGAGCAGTTCTTC. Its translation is CASSPRSYNEQFF.

CDR3 in DNA: TGTGCCAGCAGCTTATCGATACTAGCTAACTATGGCTACACCTTC. Amino acid sequence: CASSLSILANYGYTF. This chain uses TRBV3-1 (or the pseudogene TRBV3-2) with TRBJ1-2, with no clear D. V dropped 5 bases and J dropped 0 bases, with 13 bases sitting between them. The V gene's germline CDR1 is LGHDT and CDR2 YNNKEL (reference sequence). The CDR3 covers 15 residues.

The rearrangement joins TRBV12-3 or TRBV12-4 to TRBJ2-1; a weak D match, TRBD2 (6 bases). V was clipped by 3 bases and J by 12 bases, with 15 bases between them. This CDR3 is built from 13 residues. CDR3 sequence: CASSFGLEGLQFF. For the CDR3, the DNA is TGTGCCAGCAGTTTTGGGTTGGAGGGATTGCAGTTCTTC.

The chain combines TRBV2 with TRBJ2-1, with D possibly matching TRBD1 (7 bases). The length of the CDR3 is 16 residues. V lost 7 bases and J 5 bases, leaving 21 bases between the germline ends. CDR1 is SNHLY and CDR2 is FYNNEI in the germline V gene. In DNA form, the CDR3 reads TGTGCCAGCACTCCACAGGGGATGCGGGGCGACAATGAGCAGTTCTTC. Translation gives CASTPQGMRGDNEQFF.

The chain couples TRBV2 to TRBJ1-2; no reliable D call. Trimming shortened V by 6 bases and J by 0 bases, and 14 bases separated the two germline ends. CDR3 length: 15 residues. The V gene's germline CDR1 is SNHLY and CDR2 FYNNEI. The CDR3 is CASRADIVTNYGYTF. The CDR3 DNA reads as TGTGCCAGCAGGGCCGACATCGTTACTAACTATGGCTACACCTTC.

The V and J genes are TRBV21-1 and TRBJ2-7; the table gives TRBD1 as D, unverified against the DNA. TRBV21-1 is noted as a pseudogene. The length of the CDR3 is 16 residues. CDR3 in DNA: TGTGCCAGCAGCAAGCAGGGGGCGCGGGTCCCATACGAGCAGTACGTC. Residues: CASSKQGARVPYEQYV.